One and the same sample provided the 8 T cell receptor beta chains below, sequenced in a study of blood T cell repertoires in COVID-19. Data came from immunoSEQ multiplex PCR; TCRdb stores just in-frame clones and leaves some out. The repertoire consists of tens of thousands of clones, with 70% to 90% occurring once and the leading ten covering about 5%. The sequenced sample was peripheral blood. The receptors here all came from a middle-aged man with acute or convalescent COVID-19.

This chain's CDR3 is CASSYTGGLADTQYF. The CDR3 nucleotides are TGTGCCAGCAGCTACACAGGGGGCTTGGCAGATACGCAGTATTTT. The V call is TRBV7-6, the J call TRBJ2-3; TRBD1 aligns across 9 bases. Germline lookup yields CDR1 SGHVS and CDR2 FNYEAQ. V was clipped by 4 bases and J by 4 bases; unmatched bases: 6. The CDR3 is 15 amino acids.

V gene TRBV6-1 combines with J gene TRBJ2-2; D is uncertain. Trimming stripped 3 bases from V and 2 bases from J, with 7 bases between. The germline V gene has CDR1 MNHNS and CDR2 SASEGT. The CDR3 runs to 14 residues. The CDR3 bases are TGTGCCAGCAGTGACAACATCAACACCGGGGAGCTGTTTTTT. Its protein product is CASSDNINTGELFF.

The rearrangement joins TRBV15 to TRBJ2-1, with D perhaps TRBD1 (5 bases). The germline V gene encodes CDR1 LNHNV and CDR2 YYDKDF (reference sequence). The ends were cut back, 8 bases at V and 7 bases at J, with 18 bases in the middle. There are 14 residues in the CDR3. In DNA, the CDR3 is TGTGCCACCGGGGCCAGGCCGCTTGGTAATGAGCAGTTCTTC. Protein product: CATGARPLGNEQFF.

This chain connects TRBV21-1 to TRBJ2-7; the table's TRBD1 call for D was not verified on the DNA. TRBV21-1 is a documented pseudogene. The CDR3 is made up of 12 amino acids. In DNA form, the CDR3 reads TGTGCCAGCAGCAAATTCAGCTACGAGCAGTACTTC. Amino acids: CASSKFSYEQYF.

The chain joins TRBV7-2 to TRBJ2-1; the match to TRBD1 covers 7 bases. The CDR3 contains 15 residues. The germline V gene has CDR1 SGHTA and CDR2 FQGNSA. V was pared by 10 bases and J by 5 bases, with 14 bases of the junction left unmatched. The DNA of the CDR3 is TGTGCCACCGACCCGAGGACAGGAAAAAACAATGAGCAGTTCTTC. This codes for CATDPRTGKNNEQFF.

The genes are TRBV19 and TRBJ1-3, with 7 positions matching TRBD1. Trimming took 5 bases from V and 0 from J; bases not matched to a gene: 10. The CDR3 runs 17 residues. The germline V gene has CDR1 LNHDA and CDR2 SQIVND (reference sequence). DNA for the CDR3: TGTGCCAGTAGTCCCCCGATGGGACAGCACTCTGGAAACACCATATATTTT. It translates to CASSPPMGQHSGNTIYF.

Here the CDR3 DNA reads TGTGCCAGCAGCACACCACAGGGGGCGAACACCGGGGAGCTGTTTTTT. Translation gives CASSTPQGANTGELFF. The rearrangement links TRBV5-5 to TRBJ2-2; 8 bases are a match to TRBD1. The CDR3 consists of 16 residues. Losses at the gene ends were 4 bases for V and 0 bases for J; bases not matched to a gene: 5. Germline CDR1 SGHKS, CDR2 YYEKEE (reference sequence).

The V and J genes are TRBV5-5 and TRBJ2-3; D gene uncertain. The CDR3 totals 15 residues. The germline gives CDR1 SGHKS, CDR2 YYEKEE (reference sequence). The ends were cut back, 3 bases at V and 2 bases at J, with 13 bases in the middle. The CDR3 is CASSSLASDTDTQYF. The CDR3 bases are TGTGCCAGCAGCTCATTGGCTTCTGACACAGATACGCAGTATTTT. Full variable domain (missing parts from reference TRBV5-5 and TRBJ2-3): DAGVTQSPTHLIKTRGQQVTLRCSPISGHKSVSWYQQVLGQGPQFIFQYYEKEERGRGNFPDRFSARQFPNYSSELNVNALLLGDSALYLCASSSLASDTDTQYFGPGTRLTVL.